This TCR beta chain stems from a study of control samples from healthy donors and cancer patients. TCRdb's table, derived via immunoSEQ multiplex PCR, lists solely in-frame clones and lacks some. The table records around 82,000 clones, around 87% of them present only once. Sequencing was done on a sample of blood. This TCR came from a man aged 50 to 60 in good health.

The CDR3 DNA sequence: TGTGCCACAGCCCGAGCCGGGAGGATAGATGAGCAGTTCTTC. Amino acid sequence: CATARAGRIDEQFF. This sequence joins TRBV24-1 and TRBJ2-1; 7 nucleotides agree with TRBD2. J was trimmed by 8 bases and V by 10 bases; bases with no gene match: 13. The CDR3 loop spans 14 amino acids. CDR1 is KGHDR and CDR2 is SFDVKD in the germline V gene.